This T cell receptor beta chain was recorded in a study of T cells in Graves' hyperthyroidism and ophthalmopathy. Study at large: Peripheral blood was collected at initial diagnosis, before any treatment. Study-level results: Peripheral blood also featured most of the thyroid clonotypes expanded above 0.001.

This clonotype was picked up one time. What it binds is unknown. Newly diagnosed hyperthyroidism, duration under 2 months, in patients aged 18 to 65. RNA transcripts provided the source from which TCR beta CDR3 regions were amplified. Primed by the HTBI set, a first-round RT-PCR was run on the TCR CDR3. TCRdb re-derived calls from the multiplex PCR reads in MiXCR, one entry per CDR3 protein. Among hundreds of thousands of distinct CDR3 sequences listed, 15% to 20% were seen once. This CDR3 is 13 amino acids long. Per germline, CDR1 SGHAT and CDR2 FQNNGV. With 5 bases removed from V and 3 bases from J, the gap between germline ends came to 10 bases.

This sequence was found in a woman younger than 35 with Graves' hyperthyroidism. The V and J genes are TRBV11-2 and TRBJ1-2, with D maybe TRBD1 (6 bases). What was sequenced was blood. In DNA form, the CDR3 reads TGTGCCAGCAGCGTGAAGGGGGACTATGGCTACACCTTC. It translates to CASSVKGDYGYTF.